Presented here are 14 T cell receptor beta chains from one specimen sequenced in a study of response to subunit inactivated influenza vaccine. Using its own MiXCR run on the RT-PCR reads, TCRdb lists one record per CDR3 protein. The top ten clones hold about an eighth of a sample with roughly 570,000 distinct CDR3 sequences, roughly 13% of them seen once. The source material was PBMCs from blood, sampled 35 to 45 days after vaccination. These receptors came from a man aged 45-60 years who received an inactivated influenza vaccine.

The genes are TRBV7-8 and TRBJ2-7; 10 bases align to TRBD1. CDR3 length: 15 residues. Per germline, CDR1 SGHVS and CDR2 FQNEAQ. V shed 5 bases, J shed 7 bases, and the junction held 11 bases outside the gene matches. DNA for the CDR3: TGTGCCAGCAGCCCAGCCCCCGGGACAGGGGTAGAGCAGTACTTC. Translated, it gives CASSPAPGTGVEQYF. Using reference TRBV7-8 and TRBJ2-7 for the parts outside the CDR3, the full variable domain is GAGVSQSPRYKVAKRGQDVALRCDPISGHVSLFWYQQALGQGPEFLTYFQNEAQLDKSGLPSDRFFAERPEGSVSTLKIQRTQQEDSAVYLCASSPAPGTGVEQYFGPGTRLTVT.

Notes on this clonotype: The junction shows a germline mismatch at one end, possibly a read error. The chain has TRBV6-5 and TRBJ2-7; D is unclear. Germline V gene lookup returns CDR1 MNHEY and CDR2 SVGAGI. The CDR3 covers 11 residues. DNA for the CDR3: TGTGCCACCAGTTCGCGATACGAGCAGTACTTC. Its protein is CATSSRYEQYF.

The chain links TRBV27 to TRBJ1-1; 9 positions agree with TRBD1. Germline-derived CDR1 and CDR2 are MNHEY and SMNVEV (reference sequence). CDR3 size: 15 residues. J was trimmed by 11 bases and V by 3 bases; bases with no gene match: 13. The CDR3 region is CASSFPGTGLKSAFF. The CDR3, as DNA: TGTGCCAGCAGTTTCCCCGGGACAGGGTTAAAGTCTGCTTTCTTT.

V gene TRBV20-1 combines with J gene TRBJ2-3; possibly TRBD2 for D (7 bases). Germline-derived CDR1 and CDR2 are DFQATT and SNEGSKA (reference sequence). Trimming pared 3 bases from V and 5 bases from J, leaving 15 bases between. There are 14 residues in the CDR3. CDR3 protein: CSASGGLPGDTQYF. CDR3 DNA sequence: TGCAGTGCTAGCGGGGGGCTCCCAGGAGATACGCAGTATTTT.

The gene calls are TRBV20-1 and TRBJ2-5; no clear D gene. The CDR3 consists of 14 residues. Trimming cost V 3 bases and J 2 bases, with 13 bases left between them. In germline, CDR1 is DFQATT, CDR2 SNEGSKA (reference sequence). Here the CDR3 DNA reads TGCAGTGCTAGGTCGGCGAATTCACAAGAGACCCAGTACTTC. This encodes CSARSANSQETQYF.

In its sample, this clonotype was seen a few times. The rearrangement links TRBV28 to TRBJ2-1; D uncertain. CDR1 and CDR2 (germline): MDHEN, SYDVKM. Trimming left V 4 bases short and J 5 bases short, with 18 bases between. CDR3 length equals 16 residues. CDR3 nucleotide sequence: TGTGCCAGCAGTTCCCCCCCAGCCAACCTTCACAATGAGCAGTTCTTC. This gives the protein CASSSPPANLHNEQFF.

The chain uses TRBV12-3 or TRBV12-4 and TRBJ2-1, with D possibly TRBD2 on 6 matching bases. Trimming pared 3 bases from V and 6 bases from J, leaving 12 bases between. The CDR3 consists of 14 residues. Here the CDR3 reads CASSFATRANEQFF. DNA of the CDR3: TGTGCCAGCAGTTTTGCGACTAGGGCCAATGAGCAGTTCTTC.

This clonotype was observed a few times. The V call is TRBV7-2, the J call TRBJ2-3; 8 positions match TRBD2. This CDR3 contains 15 residues. The trim removed 1 base at V and 5 bases at J, leaving 5 bases unmatched. The V gene's germline CDR1 is SGHTA and CDR2 FQGNSA. The CDR3 DNA reads TGTGCCAGCAGCTTAGAAGCGGGGGATGTAGATACGCAGTATTTT. Amino acids: CASSLEAGDVDTQYF.

The chain carries TRBV24-1 and TRBJ1-2, with 8 bases that match TRBD1. CDR1 KGHDR and CDR2 SFDVKD come from the germline V gene. The CDR3 loop spans 14 amino acids. V was pared by 3 bases and J by 3 bases, with 2 bases of the junction left unmatched. This CDR3 is CATSDNRGDYGYTF. The CDR3, as DNA: TGTGCCACCAGTGATAACAGGGGGGACTATGGCTACACCTTC.

This clonotype has only one observation. The CDR3 nucleotides are TGTGCCAGCAGCTTAACTGGAGCGAAAGAGACCCAGTACTTC. Residues: CASSLTGAKETQYF. This rearrangement joins TRBV7-9 to TRBJ2-5; D remains ambiguous. Between the trimmed V and J ends, which lost 2 bases and 3 bases, there was a span of 10 bases. The CDR3 spans 14 residues. The germline gives CDR1 SEHNR, CDR2 FQNEAQ (reference sequence).

This clonotype has more than one count but fewer than ten. The CDR3 nucleotides are TGCAGTGCTAGAGATCTCCAGGATTGGGGGGAGACCCAGTACTTC. It specifies CSARDLQDWGETQYF. The J gene is TRBJ2-5, the V gene TRBV20-1; D may correspond to TRBD1 or TRBD2 (5 bases each). The CDR3 runs 15 residues. The V gene's germline CDR1 is DFQATT and CDR2 SNEGSKA (reference sequence). V lost 0 bases, J lost 5 bases, and 16 bases lay in between.

This clonotype turned up a few times. The chain combines TRBV20-1 with TRBJ2-7; TRBD2 matches 16 bases. Germline values: CDR1 DFQATT, CDR2 SNEGSKA (reference sequence). The CDR3 runs to 16 residues. V shed 5 bases and J 0 bases; nucleotides not matched to a gene: 4. CDR3 sequence reads: CSAPGLAGGISYEQYF. The CDR3 region has the DNA TGCAGTGCTCCGGGACTAGCGGGAGGGATCTCCTACGAGCAGTACTTC.

The V gene is TRBV29-1, the J gene TRBJ1-2; no reliable D call. V was trimmed by 1 base and J by 7 bases, leaving 1 base between them. Germline loops: CDR1 SQVTM, CDR2 ANQGSEA. This CDR3 has 9 residues. The CDR3 spells CSVEVGYTF. DNA for the CDR3: TGCAGCGTTGAAGTTGGCTACACCTTC.

This clonotype showed up just a few times. The chain has TRBV12-3 or TRBV12-4 and TRBJ2-1, with D perhaps TRBD2 (5 bases). This CDR3 contains 15 residues. Trimming pared 3 bases from V and 5 bases from J, leaving 14 bases between. The CDR3 region has the DNA TGTGCCAGCAGTTTTCGAGGGCGAAACGACAATGAGCAGTTCTTC. Translating gives CASSFRGRNDNEQFF.